The source of this TCR beta chain is a study of cytomegalovirus exposure and HLA in healthy donors. CDR1 and CDR2 (germline): SGHNT, YENEEA. Trimming stripped 5 bases from V and 0 bases from J, with 14 bases between. This CDR3 region has 16 residues. This table comes from immunoSEQ multiplex PCR, and its TCRdb copy is limited to in-frame clones, with some not included. The table shows 200,000 or so clones, with about 90% occurring only once. Regarding the study as a whole: The finding came from a later analysis; first-cohort TCR clusters tended to co-occur in the roughly 110 validation repertoires. Some public TCRs appeared in many individuals, while most sequences were rare. The study designated around 150 TCR beta chains cytomegalovirus-associated.

This clone was seen a single time. The antigen remains unidentified. The clonotype was recovered from a woman under 30 in good health and CMV-seronegative. Sequencing was done on a sample of PBMCs. V usage is TRBV11-3 and J usage is TRBJ2-1; D is possibly TRBD1 (6 bases). The DNA of the CDR3 is TGTGCCAGCAGCCAGGGGTTGGGTAGCTCCTACAATGAGCAGTTCTTC. Its protein is CASSQGLGSSYNEQFF.